This T cell receptor beta chain was identified during a study of metastatic and nonmetastatic thyroid tumors. Study-level background: Repertoires of blood and of tissue (tumor or nodule) from malignant and benign thyroid patients were compared.

The CDR3 is 15 amino acids. Germline CDR1 reads MNHNS; CDR2 reads SASEGT. There were no patients who had received any treatment before thyroid surgery. Study-wide results and limits: Relative to benign nodules, malignant thyroid tumors were reportedly characterized by significantly elevated TCR beta diversity in blood and tumor.

The table lists this clone with many counts. Its specificity is not known. Compared with germline, one end of the junction differs, possibly owing to a read error. Distinct nucleotide sequences in the sample also encode this CDR3. Per the authors' pipeline: The study's classifier, a distant-metastasis tool for papillary thyroid cancer, was built using CDR3 differences across clinicopathological groups. TCRdb re-called the PCR reads with MiXCR. The V and J calls, along with clone size, are taken from TCRdb and not from the paper's own processing. The data contain tens of thousands of clones, around an eighth of them singletons.

The clonotype originates from a female donor with papillary thyroid cancer or a benign thyroid nodule (not recorded which). Some clones in this sample may be carry-over from other donors' samples. This chain connects TRBV6-1 to TRBJ1-3; the D gene is possibly TRBD1 (6 bases). Sequencing input: blood. This chain's CDR3 is CAGSETTGSGNTIYF. Written as DNA, the CDR3 is TGTGCCGGCAGTGAAACTACAGGGTCTGGAAACACCATATATTTT.